The 28 T cell receptor beta chains below all came from one sample that was sequenced in a study of T cell responses to AZD1222 COVID-19 vaccine. Libraries were prepared by immunoSEQ multiplex PCR; TCRdb keeps only in-frame clonotypes and omits some of them. This sample has about 150,000 clones, with roughly 94% found just once. The source was peripheral blood, collected on day 0 of AZD1222 vaccination. These receptors were collected from an adult in good health.

This clone appeared a single time. CDR3 amino acids: CASSDLVGGEGHTQYF. CDR3 nucleotides: TGTGCCAGCAGTGACTTAGTGGGGGGTGAAGGCCATACGCAGTATTTT. The chain couples TRBV6-4 to TRBJ2-3; TRBD2 might be the D (6 bases). The CDR3 sequence is 16 residues long. V was cut by 1 base and J by 7 bases, with 18 bases left in between. Germline V lookup: CDR1 MRHNA, CDR2 SNTAGT.

CDR3: CASSHEASGRNSYNEQFF. CDR3 DNA: TGCGCCAGCAGCCATGAGGCTAGCGGGAGGAATAGCTACAATGAGCAGTTCTTC. The gene calls are TRBV4-3 and TRBJ2-1, with 11 bases lining up with TRBD2. Germline CDR1 reads LGHNA; CDR2 reads YSLEER. CDR3 length: 18 residues. V lost 3 bases to trimming and J lost 3 bases; unmatched junction nucleotides: 10.

The chain links TRBV28 to TRBJ1-1; tentatively, D is TRBD1 (5 bases). CDR1 and CDR2 from the germline V gene are MDHEN and SYDVKM. The CDR3 contains 11 residues. The V and J ends lost 5 bases and 11 bases respectively, with 12 bases between them. CDR3 in DNA: TGTGCCAGCAGTCGACAGTTTCGCGCTTTCTTT. It yields the protein CASSRQFRAFF.

The chain carries TRBV19 and TRBJ1-5, with D perhaps matching TRBD1 (5 bases). The germline gives CDR1 LNHDA, CDR2 SQIVND (reference sequence). V was clipped by 5 bases and J by 5 bases, with 13 bases between them. This CDR3 is 14 amino acids long. CDR3 nucleotides: TGTGCCAGTAGTGTCGGGACTGATTATCAGCCCCAGCATTTT. This sequence encodes CASSVGTDYQPQHF.

The chain uses TRBV28 and TRBJ2-4, with 7 bases fitting TRBD1. Germline lookup yields CDR1 MDHEN and CDR2 SYDVKM. Trimming removed 10 bases from V and 15 bases from J; junction bases left unmatched: 30. The CDR3 contains 17 residues. The CDR3 is CATTPGQRIPSPKSWYF. The DNA of the CDR3 is TGTGCCACCACTCCGGGACAGAGAATACCTAGCCCCAAAAGTTGGTACTTC.

The rearrangement links TRBV29-1 to TRBJ1-1; D is perhaps TRBD1 (6 bases). Germline CDR1 reads SQVTM; CDR2 reads ANQGSEA. V dropped 8 bases and J dropped 0 bases, with 13 bases sitting between them. The CDR3 sequence is 13 residues long. The CDR3 DNA follows: TGCAGCTCCAGACGGGACATGAACACTGAAGCTTTCTTT. Protein: CSSRRDMNTEAFF.

This clone was recorded only once. This chain links TRBV9 with TRBJ2-2; perhaps TRBD2 as D (5 bases). This CDR3 comprises 15 residues. CDR1 and CDR2 (germline): SGDLS, YYNGEE. The V end was cut by 4 bases, the J end by 5 bases, with 15 bases between. The CDR3 region has the DNA TGTGCCAGCAGCCCACTAGACGTGGCAACCGGGGAGCTGTTTTTT. Translating gives CASSPLDVATGELFF. Combining the CDR3 with reference TRBV9 and TRBJ2-2 gives the whole variable domain DSGVTQTPKHLITATGQRVTLRCSPRSGDLSVYWYQQSLDQGLQFLIQYYNGEERAKGNILERFSAQQFPDLHSELNLSSLELGDSALYFCASSPLDVATGELFFGEGSRLTVL.

This clone was seen only a few times. J is TRBJ2-1 and V is TRBV12-3 or TRBV12-4; D is undetermined. CDR3 size: 10 residues. Between the trimmed V and J ends, which lost 3 bases and 7 bases, there was a span of 1 base. Here the CDR3 reads CASSLNEQFF. In DNA form, the CDR3 reads TGTGCCAGCAGTTTGAATGAGCAGTTCTTC.

The chain uses TRBV27 and TRBJ2-1; D ambiguous. CDR3 length: 14 amino acids. Germline assignment: CDR1 MNHEY and CDR2 SMNVEV (reference sequence). The V end was cut by 1 base, the J end by 2 bases, with 6 bases between. The CDR3 protein is CASSLFSPYNEQFF. In DNA form, the CDR3 reads TGTGCCAGCAGTTTATTTAGTCCCTACAATGAGCAGTTCTTC.

The chain is built from TRBV2 and TRBJ2-5; 12 bases fit TRBD2. CDR1 SNHLY and CDR2 FYNNEI come from the germline V gene. The V segment lost 2 bases and the J segment 1 base; nucleotides outside the gene matches: 8. The CDR3 loop spans 18 amino acids. This CDR3 reads CASSERLAGVILQETQYF. CDR3 DNA sequence: TGTGCCAGCAGTGAACGACTAGCGGGAGTCATACTCCAAGAGACCCAGTACTTC.

This clone was counted a single time. This chain links TRBV28 with TRBJ1-1; D unclear. Germline CDR1 reads MDHEN; CDR2 reads SYDVKM. The germline V and J ends were trimmed by 5 bases and 0 bases, with 10 bases remaining between them. The CDR3 totals 14 residues. CDR3 amino acids: CASSAGNMNTEAFF. CDR3 in DNA: TGTGCCAGCAGTGCAGGTAATATGAACACTGAAGCTTTCTTT.

The chain joins TRBV7-8 to TRBJ2-7; no definite D call. The CDR3 is 13 amino acids. CDR1 is SGHVS, CDR2 FQNEAQ, per germline. V lost 3 bases and J 4 bases, leaving 10 bases between the germline ends. The CDR3 loop is CASSFLLGYEQYV. CDR3 in DNA: TGTGCCAGCAGCTTCCTTCTAGGTTACGAGCAGTACGTC.

The chain uses TRBV12-3 or TRBV12-4 and TRBJ1-1; D is perhaps TRBD1 (6 bases). V was shortened by 8 bases and J by 6 bases, with 16 bases between the two germline ends. The CDR3 covers 13 residues. CDR3 DNA sequence: TGTGCCAGCCAGGGGCAGGGGATTGCTGAAGCTTTCTTT. Translating it yields CASQGQGIAEAFF.

CDR3 DNA sequence: TGCGCCAGCAGCTTGGCCGCCGGGACAGGGGTTGAAAAACTGTTTTTT. This encodes CASSLAAGTGVEKLFF. The chain has TRBV5-1 and TRBJ1-4, with TRBD1 matching over 10 bases. Germline loops: CDR1 SGHRS, CDR2 YFSETQ. CDR3 length equals 16 residues. V shed 0 bases and J 7 bases; nucleotides not matched to a gene: 6.

The V and J genes are TRBV6-1 and TRBJ2-3; TRBD1 matches at 8 bases. This CDR3 has 15 residues. Germline V gene data show CDR1 as MNHNS and CDR2 as SASEGT. V was clipped by 1 base and J by 2 bases; unmatched bases: 2. CDR3 residues: CASSEGTGHTDTQYF. The CDR3 nucleotides read TGTGCCAGCAGTGAAGGGACAGGGCACACAGATACGCAGTATTTT.

This clone was seen just once. CDR3 DNA: TGTGCCAGTAGTATTTCGAGCGAGCGGGGTAGCTCCTACAATGAGCAGTTCTTC. The encoded protein is CASSISSERGSSYNEQFF. The gene calls are TRBV19 and TRBJ2-1; TRBD2 aligns across 7 bases. V was clipped by 3 bases and J by 0 bases; unmatched bases: 11. There are 18 residues in the CDR3. From germline, CDR1 is LNHDA and CDR2 SQIVND (reference sequence).

The rearrangement uses TRBV7-3 and TRBJ2-3; no reliable D call. CDR1 SGHTA and CDR2 FQGTGA come from the germline V gene. CDR3 size: 13 residues. The V and J ends lost 5 bases and 5 bases respectively, with 11 bases between them. CDR3 DNA: TGTGCCAGCAGCGTTGATCGGCGAGATACGCAGTATTTT. It encodes CASSVDRRDTQYF.

The chain uses TRBV29-1 and TRBJ1-2; D ambiguous. This CDR3 has 11 amino acids. Looked up from germline, CDR1 is SQVTM and CDR2 is ANQGSEA. Trimming shortened V by 1 base and J by 8 bases, and 8 bases separated the two germline ends. The CDR3 here is CSVEVLQGYTF. The CDR3 nucleotides read TGCAGCGTTGAAGTCCTCCAAGGCTACACCTTC.

This chain uses TRBV7-8 with TRBJ1-2; D might be TRBD1 (6 bases). Germline-derived CDR1 and CDR2 are SGHVS and FQNEAQ. The V end was cut by 4 bases, the J end by 5 bases, with 23 bases between. The CDR3 runs to 17 residues. The CDR3 sequence: CASSSSNTGFVRYGYTF. The CDR3 nucleotides read TGTGCCAGCAGCTCGAGTAACACAGGGTTCGTTCGGTATGGCTACACCTTC.

This rearrangement joins TRBV5-4 to TRBJ2-5, with D unresolved. CDR3 length: 15 amino acids. V was shortened by 3 bases and J by 1 base, with 13 bases between the two germline ends. Germline V gene data show CDR1 as SGHNT and CDR2 as YYREEE (reference sequence). CDR3 loop: CASSWATGRQETQYF. In DNA, the CDR3 is TGTGCCAGCAGCTGGGCTACCGGGCGCCAAGAGACCCAGTACTTC.

This clone was found once. The CDR3: CASSPGDSSTDTQYF. The CDR3 nucleotides are TGCGCCAGCAGTCCCGGGGACTCTAGCACAGATACGCAGTATTTT. The V gene is TRBV23-1, the J gene TRBJ2-3; D might be TRBD2 (6 bases). TRBV23-1 is annotated as an ORF whose role is uncertain. The V gene lost 4 bases and the J gene lost 0 bases, with 11 bases spanning the gap. The CDR3 has 15 amino acids.

V usage is TRBV24-1 and J usage is TRBJ1-2; 11 positions agree with TRBD1. CDR3 size: 15 residues. In germline, CDR1 is KGHDR, CDR2 SFDVKD. V was pared by 3 bases and J by 7 bases, with 6 bases of the junction left unmatched. Here the CDR3 DNA reads TGTGCCACCAGTGATCCCGGGACAGGGGGACGTGGCTACACCTTC. Amino acid sequence: CATSDPGTGGRGYTF.

The genes are TRBV6-2 or TRBV6-3 and TRBJ2-2; D unclear. Germline V gene data show CDR1 as MNHEY and CDR2 as SVGEGT. The V and J ends lost 6 bases and 0 bases respectively, with 26 bases between them. This CDR3 has 20 amino acids. As DNA, the CDR3 is TGTGCCAGCAGCAGACTCGTTGCGTCCCTAGATGGGCCGAACACCGGGGAGCTGTTTTTT. It encodes CASSRLVASLDGPNTGELFF.

V gene TRBV5-8 combines with J gene TRBJ2-1; either TRBD1 or TRBD2 may fit D (5 bases each). Trimming left V 4 bases short and J 2 bases short, with 22 bases between. The CDR3 runs 18 residues. Germline V gives CDR1 SGHTS, CDR2 YDEGEE. CDR3 sequence: CASSRSTQGRPTYNEQFF. DNA of the CDR3: TGTGCCAGCAGCCGGAGTACCCAGGGACGGCCGACCTACAATGAGCAGTTCTTC. Full variable domain (missing parts from reference TRBV5-8 and TRBJ2-1): EAGVTQSPTHLIKTRGQQATLRCSPISGHTSVYWYQQALGLGLQFLLWYDEGEERNRGNFPPRFSGRQFPNYSSELNVNALELEDSALYLCASSRSTQGRPTYNEQFFGPGTRLTVL.

The chain couples TRBV7-2 to TRBJ1-4; no reliable D call. V dropped 3 bases and J dropped 1 base, with 6 bases sitting between them. This CDR3 has 14 residues. CDR1 and CDR2 (germline): SGHTA, FQGNSA. CDR3: CASSFAGTNEKLFF. The CDR3 DNA is TGTGCCAGCAGCTTTGCGGGAACTAATGAAAAACTGTTTTTT.

The sample holds one count of this clone. The V and J genes are TRBV2 and TRBJ1-1, with 7 bases lining up with TRBD1. Germline CDR1 is SNHLY and CDR2 is FYNNEI. The CDR3 extends over 14 amino acids. The junction had 10 bases not matched to a gene; V was cut back by 6 bases and J by 6 bases. CDR3 nucleotide sequence: TGTGCCAGCAGCCCTGGACAGGTCTCCTCTGAAGCTTTCTTT. This encodes CASSPGQVSSEAFF. The complete variable domain, with remaining parts taken from reference TRBV2 and TRBJ1-1, reads EPEVTQTPSHQVTQMGQEVILRCVPISNHLYFYWYRQILGQKVEFLVSFYNNEISEKSEIFDDQFSVERPDGSNFTLKIRSTKLEDSAMYFCASSPGQVSSEAFFGQGTRLTVV.

The gene calls are TRBV3-1 (or the pseudogene TRBV3-2) and TRBJ1-4; D is undetermined. The V and J ends lost 1 base and 7 bases respectively, with 4 bases between them. Germline V gene sequence: CDR1 LGHDT, CDR2 YNNKEL (reference sequence). The CDR3 spans 12 residues. The CDR3 region is CASSQVGEKLFF. CDR3 coding DNA: TGTGCCAGCAGCCAAGTCGGTGAAAAACTGTTTTTT.

V is TRBV25-1 and J is TRBJ1-2; TRBD1 aligns across 11 bases. CDR1 and CDR2 from the germline V gene are MGHDK and SYGVNS. V shed 7 bases, J shed 8 bases, and the junction held 12 bases outside the gene matches. The CDR3 length is 15 residues. The CDR3 spells CASTPPGQGAEGYTF. The CDR3 nucleotides read TGTGCCAGCACTCCCCCCGGACAGGGGGCAGAAGGCTACACCTTC.